These 27 T cell receptor beta chains originate from one sample sequenced in a study of CD8+ T cells in alopecia areata. cDNA prepared by RNA extraction and subsequent reverse transcription served as the template for sequencing. The repertoire was sequenced with immunoSEQ multiplex PCR; TCRdb's copy has only in-frame clones and lacks some. Of fewer than 110,000 clones listed, 80% to 90% are singletons. The treatment is: oral pan-JAK inhibitor, 5-10 mg twice daily. Source: CD8+ T cells sorted from blood, taken at week 34, from a patient treated with tofacitinib. The receptors originated from a human donor with alopecia areata.

The chain has TRBV29-1 and TRBJ1-2; D is undetermined. The CDR3 runs 13 residues. Looked up from germline, CDR1 is SQVTM and CDR2 is ANQGSEA. Trimming cost V 2 bases and J 4 bases, with 11 bases left between them. CDR3 protein: CSVESGGSYGYTF. The CDR3 bases are TGCAGCGTTGAATCCGGCGGCTCCTATGGCTACACCTTC.

The chain couples TRBV14 to TRBJ1-2; D gene ambiguous. The CDR3 runs 12 residues. Germline CDR1 reads SGHDN; CDR2 reads FVKESK. V lost 4 bases and J 8 bases, leaving 11 bases between the germline ends. CDR3 residues: CASSRNGWGYTF. CDR3 DNA: TGTGCCAGCAGCCGAAACGGGTGGGGCTACACCTTC.

The table lists this clone with a few counts. This sequence joins TRBV29-1 and TRBJ2-7; maybe TRBD1 (7 bases). CDR3 length equals 15 residues. Germline V lookup: CDR1 SQVTM, CDR2 ANQGSEA. Trimming removed 0 bases from V and 6 bases from J, with 18 bases in between. CDR3 bases: TGCAGCGTTGAAGATAATCGTCAGGGGGGCGGCGAGCAGTACTTC. Encoded protein: CSVEDNRQGGGEQYF.

This clone was seen a single time. The V and J genes are TRBV2 and TRBJ1-1; 7 bases are a match to TRBD1. The CDR3 spans 14 residues. Germline lookup yields CDR1 SNHLY and CDR2 FYNNEI. V lost 6 bases, J lost 0 bases, and 4 bases stayed unmatched. The CDR3: CASRTGALNTEAFF. DNA for the CDR3: TGTGCCAGCAGAACAGGGGCGTTGAACACTGAAGCTTTCTTT. Based on the CDR3 plus reference TRBV2 and TRBJ1-1, the full variable domain is EPEVTQTPSHQVTQMGQEVILRCVPISNHLYFYWYRQILGQKVEFLVSFYNNEISEKSEIFDDQFSVERPDGSNFTLKIRSTKLEDSAMYFCASRTGALNTEAFFGQGTRLTVV.

The chain links TRBV5-1 to TRBJ2-1; 7 bases map to TRBD1. J gave up 7 bases and V 6 bases, and 1 base lay outside the gene matches. Germline CDR1 and CDR2: SGHRS and YFSETQ. CDR3 length equals 11 residues. For the CDR3, the DNA is TGCGCCAGCAAACAGGGGAATGAGCAGTTCTTC. Translation: CASKQGNEQFF.

There are a few counts of this clone. The chain links TRBV15 to TRBJ2-6; D is possibly TRBD1 or TRBD2 (5 bases each). Looked up from germline, CDR1 is LNHNV and CDR2 is YYDKDF (reference sequence). The CDR3 contains 15 residues. V lost 0 bases and J lost 4, with 7 bases in between. As DNA, the CDR3 is TGTGCCACCAGCAGAGACAGGGACGGGGCCAACGTCCTGACTTTC. Translation gives CATSRDRDGANVLTF.

The chain is built from TRBV14 and TRBJ2-4, with unresolved D. Deletions cut 1 base from V and 7 bases from J, with 8 bases between. Per germline, CDR1 SGHDN and CDR2 FVKESK. This CDR3 has 13 residues. CDR3 sequence: CASSQVVSNIQYF. The CDR3 nucleotides are TGTGCCAGCAGCCAAGTGGTCTCCAACATTCAGTACTTC.

J is TRBJ2-7 and V is TRBV21-1; the table's D call, TRBD1, has no DNA check behind it. TRBV21-1 constitutes a pseudogene. The length of the CDR3 is 15 residues. The CDR3 is CASSKAPRGFYEQYF. CDR3 DNA: TGTGCCAGCAGCAAAGCGCCCAGGGGGTTCTACGAGCAGTACTTC.

This sequence joins TRBV7-8 and TRBJ2-6; 7 bases agree with TRBD1. Unmatched junction bases numbered 5, after V lost 6 bases and J lost 0 bases. This CDR3 is 16 amino acids long. CDR1 and CDR2 from the germline V gene are SGHVS and FQNEAQ. This CDR3 reads CASRQQGFSGANVLTF. For the CDR3, the DNA is TGTGCCAGCAGACAACAGGGGTTCTCTGGGGCCAACGTCCTGACTTTC.

This sequence joins TRBV19 and TRBJ1-1, with a weak D call TRBD1 (5 bases). The CDR3 loop spans 13 amino acids. Trimming removed 7 bases at V and 3 bases at J, with 12 bases between. CDR1 LNHDA and CDR2 SQIVND come from the germline V gene (reference sequence). In nucleotides, the CDR3 is TGTGCCAGTACCGTCCTGGGGGACACTGAAGCTTTCTTT. It is translated as CASTVLGDTEAFF.

This chain links TRBV19 with TRBJ2-1; D is ambiguous. Germline lookup yields CDR1 LNHDA and CDR2 SQIVND (reference sequence). Trimming pared 1 base from V and 8 bases from J, leaving 3 bases between. The CDR3 is 11 amino acids. CDR3 bases: TGTGCCAGTAGTATAGTAGATGAGCAGTTCTTC. Translated, it gives CASSIVDEQFF.

CDR3 protein: CAWSWGISTEAFF. The DNA of the CDR3 is TGTGCCTGGAGCTGGGGTATAAGCACTGAAGCTTTCTTT. The chain employs TRBV30 and TRBJ1-1; D unclear. CDR1 and CDR2 (germline): GTSNPN, SVGIG (reference sequence). This CDR3 spans 13 amino acids. Trimming took off 3 bases at V and 4 bases at J, with 12 bases between the two ends. The full variable domain, rest sourced from reference TRBV30 and TRBJ1-1, is SQTIHQWPATLVQPVGSPLSLECTVEGTSNPNLYWYRQAAGRGLQLLFYSVGIGQISSEVPQNLSASRPQDRQFILSSKKLLLSDSGFYLCAWSWGISTEAFFGQGTRLTVV.

The rearrangement uses TRBV4-3 and TRBJ1-5, with D maybe TRBD1 (6 bases). The CDR3 consists of 17 residues. Germline V lookup: CDR1 LGHNA, CDR2 YSLEER. Trimming removed 0 bases at V and 2 bases at J, with 14 bases between. CDR3 DNA sequence: TGCGCCAGCAGCCAAGAAGTGGGGGCGAGGGGCAATCAGCCCCAGCATTTT. This codes for CASSQEVGARGNQPQHF.

The chain is built from TRBV5-4 and TRBJ2-7; TRBD1 matches 8 bases. CDR3 length: 14 amino acids. The junction had 10 bases not matched to a gene; V was cut back by 6 bases and J by 5 bases. Germline CDR1 reads SGHNT; CDR2 reads YYREEE (reference sequence). CDR3 protein: CASTNWTGINEQYF. The CDR3 DNA follows: TGTGCCAGCACCAATTGGACAGGGATCAACGAGCAGTACTTC.

DNA for the CDR3: TGTGCCAACTATCAAGGGTTGGATACGCAGTATTTT. Translation gives CANYQGLDTQYF. The V gene is TRBV6-5, the J gene TRBJ2-3; no firm D call. Germline CDR1 MNHEY, CDR2 SVGAGI. This CDR3 region has 12 residues. Trimming removed 10 bases at V and 6 bases at J, with 14 bases between.

This clone was recorded a few times. The rearrangement joins TRBV5-1 to TRBJ2-6; 9 bases match TRBD1. V dropped 8 bases and J dropped 1; count of bases not matched to a gene: 7. Germline V gene lookup returns CDR1 SGHRS and CDR2 YFSETQ. There are 16 residues in the CDR3. The CDR3 reads CASRTGEISGANVLTF. In nucleotides, the CDR3 is TGCGCCAGTCGGACAGGGGAAATATCTGGGGCCAACGTCCTGACTTTC.

This chain joins TRBV9 and TRBJ2-7; the match to TRBD1 covers 7 bases. The V segment lost 2 bases and the J segment 0 bases; nucleotides outside the gene matches: 5. This CDR3 contains 15 residues. Germline lookup yields CDR1 SGDLS and CDR2 YYNGEE. This CDR3 is CASSVGTASSYEQYF. CDR3 DNA: TGTGCCAGCAGCGTCGGGACAGCTAGCTCCTACGAGCAGTACTTC. The variable domain in full, completed from reference TRBV9 and TRBJ2-7, reads DSGVTQTPKHLITATGQRVTLRCSPRSGDLSVYWYQQSLDQGLQFLIQYYNGEERAKGNILERFSAQQFPDLHSELNLSSLELGDSALYFCASSVGTASSYEQYFGPGTRLTVT.

V is TRBV11-2 and J is TRBJ1-5; D unclear. Trimming shortened V by 3 bases and J by 6 bases, and 9 bases separated the two germline ends. This CDR3 has 13 residues. The V gene's germline CDR1 is SGHAT and CDR2 FQNNGV. CDR3 sequence: CASSFSWSQPQHF. The DNA for the CDR3 is TGTGCCAGCAGCTTTTCTTGGAGTCAGCCCCAGCATTTT.

The rearrangement joins TRBV7-6 to TRBJ2-7, with 7 bases matching TRBD2. Germline assignment: CDR1 SGHVS and CDR2 FNYEAQ. V trimming: 1 base; J trimming: 4 bases; junction bases outside the gene matches: 1. This CDR3 contains 13 residues. CDR3 in amino acids: CASSLGREYEQYF. The CDR3 coding sequence is TGTGCCAGCAGCTTAGGGCGGGAGTACGAGCAGTACTTC. Full variable domain (missing parts from reference TRBV7-6 and TRBJ2-7): GAGVSQSPRYKVTKRGQDVALRCDPISGHVSLYWYRQALGQGPEFLTYFNYEAQQDKSGLPNDRFSAERPEGSISTLTIQRTEQRDSAMYRCASSLGREYEQYFGPGTRLTVT.

This chain links TRBV5-6 with TRBJ2-3, with D tentatively TRBD2 (5 bases). The CDR3 is 15 amino acids. The germline CDR1 and CDR2 sequences are SGHDT and YYEEEE. Between the trimmed V and J ends, which lost 4 bases and 6 bases, there was a span of 18 bases. The CDR3 DNA reads as TGTGCCAGCAGCCCGACTACTCTGCCGGCGGATACGCAGTATTTT. Translating it yields CASSPTTLPADTQYF. Using reference TRBV5-6 and TRBJ2-3 for the parts outside the CDR3, the full variable domain is DAGVTQSPTHLIKTRGQQVTLRCSPKSGHDTVSWYQQALGQGPQFIFQYYEEEERQRGNFPDRFSGHQFPNYSSELNVNALLLGDSALYLCASSPTTLPADTQYFGPGTRLTVL.

This clone was recorded a few times. The chain has TRBV27 and TRBJ2-1; tentative D call: TRBD2 (5 bases). In germline, CDR1 is MNHEY, CDR2 SMNVEV (reference sequence). The CDR3 length is 11 residues. V was trimmed by 3 bases and J by 9 bases, leaving 6 bases between them. CDR3 DNA sequence: TGTGCCAGCAGTTTCGGACTTGAGCAGTTCTTC. It is translated as CASSFGLEQFF.

The chain has TRBV19 and TRBJ1-1; D perhaps matches TRBD1 (5 bases). This CDR3 region has 15 residues. The germline V gene has CDR1 LNHDA and CDR2 SQIVND (reference sequence). V dropped 5 bases and J dropped 3 bases, with 16 bases sitting between them. The DNA for the CDR3 is TGTGCCAGTAGTGCCCTCTCAGGGTTGGACACTGAAGCTTTCTTT. Amino acids: CASSALSGLDTEAFF.

The CDR3 loop is CASSLLGTQTYGYTF. The DNA for the CDR3 is TGTGCCAGCAGCTTGTTGGGGACACAAACCTATGGCTACACCTTC. The chain recombines TRBV5-4 with TRBJ1-2; TRBD1 is a possible D gene (6 bases). The CDR3 consists of 15 residues. V lost 1 base, J lost 4 bases, and 14 bases lay in between. Germline CDR1 reads SGHNT; CDR2 reads YYREEE (reference sequence).

In its sample, this clone was seen once. The CDR3 coding sequence is TGTGCCACCAGCAGTGGAGTGGGTGATGAGCAGTTCTTC. Protein: CATSSGVGDEQFF. V gene TRBV15 combines with J gene TRBJ2-1, with D uncertain. V gave up 3 bases and J gave up 8 bases, with 11 bases separating them. This CDR3 comprises 13 residues. CDR1 and CDR2 (germline): LNHNV, YYDKDF (reference sequence).

This clone was observed a handful of times. The V and J genes are TRBV7-9 and TRBJ1-5; D ambiguous. Trimming removed 1 base at V and 7 bases at J, with 8 bases between. Germline CDR1 is SEHNR and CDR2 is FQNEAQ (reference sequence). The CDR3 has 13 residues. CDR3 sequence (DNA): TGTGCCAGCAGCTTAGGGGGAGGACAGCCCCAGCATTTT. Amino acids: CASSLGGGQPQHF.

The chain has TRBV5-5 and TRBJ1-2, with 11 nucleotides matching TRBD1. Germline CDR1 SGHKS, CDR2 YYEKEE (reference sequence). V lost 1 base to trimming and J lost 7 bases; unmatched junction nucleotides: 9. The CDR3 runs to 16 residues. The CDR3 DNA sequence: TGTGCCAGCAGCTTGAATCCGGGACAGGGGGAGATTGGCTACACCTTC. It codes for CASSLNPGQGEIGYTF.

This sequence joins TRBV7-8 and TRBJ2-7, with no clear D. This CDR3 is 11 amino acids long. The V end was cut by 5 bases, the J end by 7 bases, with 9 bases between. CDR1 SGHVS and CDR2 FQNEAQ come from the germline V gene. CDR3 in DNA: TGTGCCAGCAGCCTGGGCCCGGAGCAGTACTTC. It is translated as CASSLGPEQYF.